This TCR beta chain stems from a study of T cells in Graves' hyperthyroidism and ophthalmopathy. In its sample, this clonotype was seen many times. From RNA transcripts, TCR beta CDR3 regions were amplified. With the HTBI primer set, the TCR CDR3 went through a first round of RT-PCR. TCRdb re-analysed the multiplex PCR reads in MiXCR, keeping a single row per CDR3 protein. Of roughly 580,000 distinct CDR3 sequences in the sample, around 14% were seen once. With a duration under 2 months, the hyperthyroidism was newly diagnosed in patients aged 18 to 65. Diagnoses were established using clinical symptoms, serum thyroxine and TRAb, thyroid ultrasound and orbital computed tomography. The PBMCs were sourced from fresh peripheral blood (about 9.7 ml). The sample taken for sequencing was blood. This clonotype was sampled from a woman between 25 and 40 years old with Graves' hyperthyroidism that later progressed to Graves' ophthalmopathy.

The CDR3 DNA is TGTGCCAGCAGTTTTCCAGGGTCGGGCACTGAAGCTTTCTTT. Amino acids: CASSFPGSGTEAFF. This chain connects TRBV12-3 or TRBV12-4 to TRBJ1-1; TRBD1 is a possible D gene (5 bases). The CDR3 contains 14 residues. V dropped 3 bases and J dropped 4 bases, with 12 bases sitting between them.